The clone carrying this T cell receptor (beta chain) was seen more than once but under ten times. Its antigen is not identified. As part of library construction, unique molecular identifiers were attached to individual cDNA molecules. From the 5' RACE reads, TCRdb called clonotypes with MiXCR, one entry per CDR3 protein. Among 30,000 to 40,000 distinct CDR3 sequences listed, about 7% were seen once. Trimming left V 4 bases short and J 6 bases short, with 13 bases between. CDR3 length equals 14 residues. From germline, CDR1 is SGDLS and CDR2 YYNGEE. The source of the sample is a study of early T cells in non-severe SARS-CoV-2 infection. Study-level background: Bulk RNA isolated from unsorted whole blood underwent sequencing; chains were not paired.

Study-level points and caveats: There was a bias toward anti-spike CD8 responses in VDJdb matching, which missed private and CD4 specificities.

This chain links TRBV9 with TRBJ2-2; D is possibly TRBD1 or TRBD2 (5 bases each). The source is an adult who was a healthcare worker with PCR-confirmed SARS-CoV-2 infection or an uninfected control (not recorded which). This material consisted of whole blood, taken at baseline. CDR3 sequence: CASSKTGASGELFF. CDR3 sequence (DNA): TGTGCCAGCAGCAAGACCGGGGCATCCGGGGAGCTGTTTTTT.